This T cell receptor beta chain was recovered during a study of cytomegalovirus exposure and HLA in healthy donors. Study-level background: Earlier, roughly 120 million unique TCR beta sequences were recovered from around 200 million T cells by an analysis. Study results and limitations: When analyzed later, a missense DCLRE1C variant was found to be linked to TCR beta V- and J-gene trimming. Reports indicate that TCR beta sequences accurately predicted the HLA-A and HLA-B alleles of most subjects. According to the study, 160 or so TCR beta chains were cytomegalovirus-associated.

In the PCR, 60 Vbeta and 13 Jbeta primers were used. Libraries were prepared by immunoSEQ multiplex PCR; TCRdb keeps only in-frame clonotypes and omits some of them. This repertoire shows approximately 110,000 clones, roughly 70% found once; its top ten account for about a tenth. On this clone: Its cognate antigen is unknown. The junction departs from germline at one end; a sequencing error may be responsible.

Material for sequencing was PBMCs. The clonotype was recovered from a middle-aged man in good health and CMV-seropositive.

The DNA of the CDR3 is TGTGCCAGCAGCACGTGGGACAGGGATTATAGCAATCAGCCCCAGAATTTT. It is translated as CASSTWDRDYSNQPQNF. The chain uses TRBV5-6 and TRBJ1-5, with 9 bases identical to TRBD1. Germline CDR1 reads SGHDT; CDR2 reads YYEEEE. The CDR3 extends over 17 amino acids.